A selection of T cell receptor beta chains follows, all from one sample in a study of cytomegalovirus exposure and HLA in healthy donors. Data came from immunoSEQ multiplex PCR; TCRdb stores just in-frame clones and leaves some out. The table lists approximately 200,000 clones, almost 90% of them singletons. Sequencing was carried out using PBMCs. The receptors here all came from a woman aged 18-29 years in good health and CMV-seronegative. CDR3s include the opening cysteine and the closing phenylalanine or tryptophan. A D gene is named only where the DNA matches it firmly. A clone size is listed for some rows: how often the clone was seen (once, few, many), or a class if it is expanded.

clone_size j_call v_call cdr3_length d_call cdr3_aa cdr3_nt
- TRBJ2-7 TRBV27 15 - CASSLGTPFFYEQYF TGTGCCAGCAGTTTAGGGACTCCTTTTTTCTACGAGCAGTACTTC
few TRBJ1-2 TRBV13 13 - CASSLRGNYGYTF TGTGCCAGCAGCTTACGGGGGAACTATGGCTACACCTTC
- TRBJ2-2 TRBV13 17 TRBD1 CASSLEDRGSGTGELFF TGTGCCAGCAGCTTAGAAGACAGGGGGTCGGGCACCGGGGAGCTGTTTTTT
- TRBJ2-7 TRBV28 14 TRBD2 CASSLGGGSYEQYF TGTGCCAGCTCTTTGGGGGGGGGCTCCTACGAGCAGTACTTC
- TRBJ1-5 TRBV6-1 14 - CASRRWVSNQPQHF TGTGCCAGCAGGAGGTGGGTAAGCAATCAGCCCCAGCATTTT
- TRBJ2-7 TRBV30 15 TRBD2 CAWEPGLAVSYEQYF TGTGCCTGGGAGCCAGGACTAGCGGTTTCCTACGAGCAGTACTTC
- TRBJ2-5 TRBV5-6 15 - CASSLGTTYQETQYF TGTGCCAGCAGCTTGGGTACTACTTACCAAGAGACCCAGTACTTC
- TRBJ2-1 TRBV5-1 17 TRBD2 CASSLGRGLAGYNEQFF TGCGCCAGCAGCTTGGGCCGAGGACTAGCGGGCTACAATGAGCAGTTCTTC
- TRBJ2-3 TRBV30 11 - CAWKGADTQYF TGTGCCTGGAAGGGGGCAGATACGCAGTATTTT
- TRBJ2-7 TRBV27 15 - CASSLRGRGPYEQYF TGTGCCAGCAGTCTACGGGGGAGAGGCCCCTACGAGCAGTACTTC
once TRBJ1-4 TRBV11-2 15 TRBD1 CASSPWTGGNEKLFF TGTGCCAGCAGCCCGTGGACAGGGGGTAATGAAAAACTGTTTTTT
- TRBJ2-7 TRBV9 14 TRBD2 CASSVSGSGYEQYF TGTGCCAGCAGCGTTAGCGGGAGTGGCTACGAGCAGTACTTC
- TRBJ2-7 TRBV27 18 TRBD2 CASSLTSPRRRESYEQYF TGTGCCAGCAGTTTAACCTCCCCGAGGAGGCGGGAGTCCTACGAGCAGTACTTC
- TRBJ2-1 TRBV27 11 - CASSPGLEQFF TGTGCCAGCAGTCCCGGACTAGAGCAGTTCTTC
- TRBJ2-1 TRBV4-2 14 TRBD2 CASRVSGTHNEQFF TGTGCCAGCAGAGTTAGCGGGACCCACAATGAGCAGTTCTTC
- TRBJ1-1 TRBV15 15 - CATSRDNRGYTEAFF TGTGCCACCAGCAGAGATAATAGGGGGTACACTGAAGCTTTCTTT
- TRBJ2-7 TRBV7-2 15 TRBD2 CASSYGLAGVNEQYF TGTGCCAGCAGCTACGGACTAGCGGGAGTGAACGAGCAGTACTTC
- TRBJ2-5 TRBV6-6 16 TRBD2 CASSYGLAGGGETQYF TGTGCCAGCAGTTACGGACTAGCGGGCGGCGGGGAGACCCAGTACTTC
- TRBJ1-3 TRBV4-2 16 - CASSQERFASGNTIYF TGTGCCAGCAGCCAAGAGAGGTTCGCCTCTGGAAACACCATATATTTT
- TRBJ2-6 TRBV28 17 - CASSFAGATSGANVLTF TGTGCCAGCAGTTTTGCAGGGGCCACCTCTGGGGCCAACGTCCTGACTTTC
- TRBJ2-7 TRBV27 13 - CASAYRAPYEQYF TGTGCCAGCGCGTACAGGGCCCCCTACGAGCAGTACTTC
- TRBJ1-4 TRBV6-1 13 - CASLQADNEKLFF TGTGCCAGCCTACAGGCGGATAATGAAAAACTGTTTTTT
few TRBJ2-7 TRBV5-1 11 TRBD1 CASSPGQEQYF TGCGCCAGCAGCCCGGGACAGGAGCAGTACTTC
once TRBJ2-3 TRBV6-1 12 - CASSDGADTQYF TGTGCCAGCAGTGACGGGGCAGATACGCAGTATTTT
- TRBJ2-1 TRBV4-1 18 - CASSQKGWAGQTYNEQFF TGCGCCAGCAGCCAAAAGGGTTGGGCGGGCCAAACCTACAATGAGCAGTTCTTC
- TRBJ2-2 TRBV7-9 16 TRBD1 CASSYVGQGDSGELFF TGTGCCAGCAGCTACGTAGGACAGGGAGACTCCGGGGAGCTGTTTTTT
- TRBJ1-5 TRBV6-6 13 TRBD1 CASTWQGGQPQHF TGTGCCAGCACTTGGCAGGGGGGACAGCCCCAGCATTTT
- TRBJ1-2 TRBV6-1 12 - CASRTTSYGYTF TGTGCCAGTAGGACTACTTCTTATGGCTACACCTTC
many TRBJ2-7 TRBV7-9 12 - CATSTGYYEQYF TGTGCCACCTCGACAGGTTACTACGAGCAGTACTTC
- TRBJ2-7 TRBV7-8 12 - CASGHEGDEQYF TGTGCCAGTGGACACGAAGGCGACGAGCAGTACTTC
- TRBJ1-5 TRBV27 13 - CASSLDIDQPQHF TGTGCCAGCAGTTTAGACATCGATCAGCCCCAGCATTTT
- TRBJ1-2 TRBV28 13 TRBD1 CASSRDSLYGYTF TGTGCCAGCAGCCGGGACAGCCTCTATGGCTACACCTTC
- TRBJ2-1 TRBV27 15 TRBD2 CASTSGRGIYNEQFF TGTGCCAGTACGAGCGGGAGAGGTATATACAATGAGCAGTTCTTC
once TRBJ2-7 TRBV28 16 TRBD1 CASSSAGGPYSYEQYF TGTGCCAGCAGCTCTGCAGGGGGCCCCTACTCCTACGAGCAGTACTTC
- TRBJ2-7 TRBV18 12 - CASSQNRVEQYF TGTGCCAGCTCACAAAACAGGGTCGAGCAGTACTTC
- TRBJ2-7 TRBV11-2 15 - CASSLDRTTAYEQYF TGTGCCAGCAGCTTAGATAGGACTACAGCCTACGAGCAGTACTTC
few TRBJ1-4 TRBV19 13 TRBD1 CASSRGQGEKLFF TGTGCCAGTAGTAGGGGACAGGGGGAAAAACTGTTTTTT
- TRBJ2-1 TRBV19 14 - CASNPPGSYNEQFF TGTGCCTCCAACCCTCCGGGATCGTACAATGAGCAGTTCTTC
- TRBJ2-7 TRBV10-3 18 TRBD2 CAISFWTSGRNRFGEQYF TGTGCCATCAGTTTTTGGACTAGCGGGAGAAATAGGTTTGGCGAGCAGTACTTC